What follows describes a single T cell receptor beta chain. Antigen: not known. The PCR had 60 Vbeta and 13 Jbeta primers. Clones were read by immunoSEQ multiplex PCR, and TCRdb kept only the in-frame ones, dropping some. Of approximately 220,000 clones in the sample, less than 85% were seen once. These data belong to a study of cytomegalovirus exposure and HLA in healthy donors. Broader study findings: Accurate predictions that matched the HLA-A and HLA-B alleles of most subjects were reportedly made from TCR beta sequences.

V gave up 2 bases and J gave up 5 bases, with 12 bases separating them. CDR3 length: 14 residues. Germline V CDR1 and CDR2: SNHLY, FYNNEI. The chain carries TRBV2 and TRBJ1-1; D gene ambiguous. The sequenced material came from PBMCs. The receptor was isolated from a young man in good health and CMV-seronegative. CDR3 residues: CASSESGRRTEAFF. The CDR3 DNA reads as TGTGCCAGCAGTGAATCCGGGAGGCGGACTGAAGCTTTCTTT.